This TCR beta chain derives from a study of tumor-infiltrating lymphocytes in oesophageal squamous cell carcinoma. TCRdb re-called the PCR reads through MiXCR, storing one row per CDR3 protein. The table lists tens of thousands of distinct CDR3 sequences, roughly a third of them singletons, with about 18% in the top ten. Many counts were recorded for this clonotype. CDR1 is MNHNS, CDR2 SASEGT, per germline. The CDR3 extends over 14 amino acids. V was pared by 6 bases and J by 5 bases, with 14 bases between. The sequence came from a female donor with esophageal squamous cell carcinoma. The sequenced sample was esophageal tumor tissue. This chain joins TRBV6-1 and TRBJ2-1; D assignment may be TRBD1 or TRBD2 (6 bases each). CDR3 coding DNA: TGTGCCAGCAGCCGACTGAGGGGGGACAATGAGCAGTTCTTC. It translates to CASSRLRGDNEQFF.